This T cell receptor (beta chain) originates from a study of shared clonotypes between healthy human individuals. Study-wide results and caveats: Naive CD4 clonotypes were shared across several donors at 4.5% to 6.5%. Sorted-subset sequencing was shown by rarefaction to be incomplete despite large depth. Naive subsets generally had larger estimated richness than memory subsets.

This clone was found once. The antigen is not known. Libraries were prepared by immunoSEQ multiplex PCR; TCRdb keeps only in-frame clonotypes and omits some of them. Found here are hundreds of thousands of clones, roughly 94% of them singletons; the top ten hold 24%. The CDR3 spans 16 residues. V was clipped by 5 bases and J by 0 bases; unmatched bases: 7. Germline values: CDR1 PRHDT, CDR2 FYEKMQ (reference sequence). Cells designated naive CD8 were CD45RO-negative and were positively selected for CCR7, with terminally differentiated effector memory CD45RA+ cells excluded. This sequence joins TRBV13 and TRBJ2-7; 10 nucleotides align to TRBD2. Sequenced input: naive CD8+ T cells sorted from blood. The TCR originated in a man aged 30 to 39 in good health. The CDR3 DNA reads TGTGCCAGCAGCACCACTAGCGGGGAGAGCTCCTACGAGCAGTACTTC. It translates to CASSTTSGESSYEQYF.